A selection of T cell receptor beta chains follows, all from one sample in a study of blood T cell repertoires in COVID-19. Some clones are missing from TCRdb's copy, which holds only in-frame ones; the method was immunoSEQ multiplex PCR. Altogether around 200,000 clones are present, 90% being singletons, with the ten largest covering around 0.63%. The sample consisted of peripheral blood. All receptors derive from a middle-aged man with acute or convalescent COVID-19. CDR3s include the opening cysteine and the closing phenylalanine or tryptophan. D genes are given only for firm matches. Rows give clone size only sometimes, using once, few, many, or a class for an expanded clone.

abundance: -; d_gene: TRBD1; v_gene: TRBV2; j_gene: TRBJ1-1; CDR3nt: TGTGCCAGCAGGCAGGAGGGGGCGAGCACTGAAGCTTTCTTT; CDR3aa: CASRQEGASTEAFF
abundance: once; d_gene: -; v_gene: TRBV6-5; j_gene: TRBJ2-7; CDR3nt: TGTGCCAGCAGTTACTCCGCCGGACGGGGGTACGAGCAGTACTTC; CDR3aa: CASSYSAGRGYEQYF
abundance: once; d_gene: -; v_gene: TRBV4-2; j_gene: TRBJ2-1; CDR3nt: TGTGCCAGCAGCCAAGGGGGGACATTCAATGAGCAGTTCTTC; CDR3aa: CASSQGGTFNEQFF
abundance: -; d_gene: -; v_gene: TRBV27; j_gene: TRBJ1-2; CDR3nt: TGTGCCAGCAGTCGAGGCAACAACTATGGCTACACCTTC; CDR3aa: CASSRGNNYGYTF
abundance: -; d_gene: -; v_gene: TRBV7-8; j_gene: TRBJ1-5; CDR3nt: TGTGCCAGCAGTAATAGCAATCAGCCCCAGCATTTT; CDR3aa: CASSNSNQPQHF
abundance: -; d_gene: -; v_gene: TRBV5-1; j_gene: TRBJ2-1; CDR3nt: TGCGCCAGCAGCTTGGTTGACAGGTCCTACAATGAGCAGTTCTTC; CDR3aa: CASSLVDRSYNEQFF
abundance: once; d_gene: -; v_gene: TRBV7-2; j_gene: TRBJ2-7; CDR3nt: TGTGCCAGCAGCGACAGTGTGGTGCCCGAGCAGTACTTC; CDR3aa: CASSDSVVPEQYF
abundance: -; d_gene: -; v_gene: TRBV6-5; j_gene: TRBJ2-1; CDR3nt: TGTGCCAGCAGCTTATATATCTCCAATGAGCAGTTCTTC; CDR3aa: CASSLYISNEQFF
abundance: -; d_gene: TRBD2; v_gene: TRBV7-2; j_gene: TRBJ2-1; CDR3nt: TGTGCCAGCAGCCTAAAGAGCGGGAGTCCCTACAATGAGCAGTTCTTC; CDR3aa: CASSLKSGSPYNEQFF
abundance: -; d_gene: -; v_gene: TRBV5-1; j_gene: TRBJ2-1; CDR3nt: TGCGCCAGCAGCTTGGCACAGCACAATGAGCAGTTCTTC; CDR3aa: CASSLAQHNEQFF
abundance: -; d_gene: TRBD1; v_gene: TRBV12-3/TRBV12-4; j_gene: TRBJ1-2; CDR3nt: TGTGCCAGTACATCAGGGGGGACGTATGGCTACACCTTC; CDR3aa: CASTSGGTYGYTF
abundance: few; d_gene: TRBD1; v_gene: TRBV9; j_gene: TRBJ2-1; CDR3nt: TGTGCCAGCAGCGAACAGACAGGGAACAATGAGCAGTTCTTC; CDR3aa: CASSEQTGNNEQFF
abundance: once; d_gene: TRBD2; v_gene: TRBV27; j_gene: TRBJ2-1; CDR3nt: TGTGCCAGCAGTCCGGGGACTAGCGGAAACAATGAGCAGTTCTTC; CDR3aa: CASSPGTSGNNEQFF
abundance: -; d_gene: TRBD1; v_gene: TRBV18; j_gene: TRBJ2-3; CDR3nt: TGTGCCAGCTCACCACGAGGGCACAGGGGGCTAGGCACAGATACGCAGTATTTT; CDR3aa: CASSPRGHRGLGTDTQYF
abundance: -; d_gene: -; v_gene: TRBV3-1/TRBV3-2; j_gene: TRBJ2-5; CDR3nt: TGTGCCAGCAGCCAAGATTCAGCGGGTGGCGGCCAAGAGACCCAGTACTTC; CDR3aa: CASSQDSAGGGQETQYF
abundance: -; d_gene: -; v_gene: TRBV27; j_gene: TRBJ2-7; CDR3nt: TGTGCCAGCAGTTTGGGTAGCGGCCACTACGAGCAGTACTTC; CDR3aa: CASSLGSGHYEQYF
abundance: -; d_gene: TRBD1; v_gene: TRBV6-2/TRBV6-3; j_gene: TRBJ2-1; CDR3nt: TGTGCCAGCAGTCACACTCCGGGACAGGGACCCACTGCGACCTACAATGAGCAGTTCTTC; CDR3aa: CASSHTPGQGPTATYNEQFF
abundance: -; d_gene: -; v_gene: TRBV29-1; j_gene: TRBJ2-7; CDR3nt: TGCAGCGTTGATCGTCGCAGGGTGCGCACCACCTCTTACGAGCAGTACTTC; CDR3aa: CSVDRRRVRTTSYEQYF
abundance: -; d_gene: TRBD2; v_gene: TRBV19; j_gene: TRBJ2-1; CDR3nt: TGTGCCAGTAGTATACGGGGGGATCCGTACAATGAGCAGTTCTTC; CDR3aa: CASSIRGDPYNEQFF
abundance: -; d_gene: -; v_gene: TRBV4-3; j_gene: TRBJ2-1; CDR3nt: TGCGCCAGCAGCCAAGACAGGAATCCGAGTGAGCAGTTCTTC; CDR3aa: CASSQDRNPSEQFF
abundance: -; d_gene: TRBD1; v_gene: TRBV27; j_gene: TRBJ1-3; CDR3nt: TGTGCCAGCAGGGGGACAGGGCCTGGAAACACCATATATTTT; CDR3aa: CASRGTGPGNTIYF
abundance: -; d_gene: TRBD2; v_gene: TRBV9; j_gene: TRBJ2-1; CDR3nt: TGTGCCAGCAGCGCAACTAGCGGCTCCTACAATGAGCAGTTCTTC; CDR3aa: CASSATSGSYNEQFF
abundance: -; d_gene: -; v_gene: TRBV6-2/TRBV6-3; j_gene: TRBJ1-2; CDR3nt: TGTGCCAGCATCCCTCAGGGAAGGGACTTCTATGGCTACACCTTC; CDR3aa: CASIPQGRDFYGYTF
abundance: -; d_gene: TRBD1; v_gene: TRBV5-6; j_gene: TRBJ2-1; CDR3nt: TGTGCCAGCAGCAGGTGGGGACAGGGCTCCTACAATGAGCAGTTCTTC; CDR3aa: CASSRWGQGSYNEQFF
abundance: -; d_gene: TRBD2; v_gene: TRBV6-1; j_gene: TRBJ2-2; CDR3nt: TGTGCCAGCAGCGAACTAGCGGGCCTGAACACCGGGGAGCTGTTTTTT; CDR3aa: CASSELAGLNTGELFF
abundance: -; d_gene: -; v_gene: TRBV4-1; j_gene: TRBJ2-3; CDR3nt: TGCGCCAGCAGCCAAGCTGGGGCGGAAGATACGCAGTATTTT; CDR3aa: CASSQAGAEDTQYF
abundance: -; d_gene: TRBD2; v_gene: TRBV3-1/TRBV3-2; j_gene: TRBJ2-7; CDR3nt: TGTGCCAGCAGCCGTGGGACTAGCGGGAGTTTCTCCTACGAGCAGTACTTC; CDR3aa: CASSRGTSGSFSYEQYF
abundance: -; d_gene: TRBD2; v_gene: TRBV29-1; j_gene: TRBJ2-1; CDR3nt: TGCAGCGTAGACGGGACTAGCAGAGCCCAAGCCTACAATGAGCAGTTCTTC; CDR3aa: CSVDGTSRAQAYNEQFF
abundance: -; d_gene: TRBD2; v_gene: TRBV2; j_gene: TRBJ2-3; CDR3nt: TGTGCCAGCGGGACTAGCGGGACTGATACGCAGTATTTT; CDR3aa: CASGTSGTDTQYF
abundance: -; d_gene: -; v_gene: TRBV19; j_gene: TRBJ1-3; CDR3nt: TGTGCCAGTAGTATTGGCGGGGGCACTGGAAACACCATATATTTT; CDR3aa: CASSIGGGTGNTIYF
abundance: -; d_gene: -; v_gene: TRBV6-5; j_gene: TRBJ1-5; CDR3nt: TGTGCCAGCAGTTACCGGCAGGATAGCAATCAGCCCCAGCATTTT; CDR3aa: CASSYRQDSNQPQHF
abundance: -; d_gene: -; v_gene: TRBV4-2; j_gene: TRBJ2-3; CDR3nt: TGTGCCAGCAGCCAACCCTTAAGGGGAACCGATCTTAGCACAGATACGCAGTATTTT; CDR3aa: CASSQPLRGTDLSTDTQYF
abundance: -; d_gene: -; v_gene: TRBV5-4; j_gene: TRBJ2-7; CDR3nt: TGTGCCAGCAGCTTGGGACAGGACTACGAGCAGTACTTC; CDR3aa: CASSLGQDYEQYF
abundance: -; d_gene: TRBD1; v_gene: TRBV6-5; j_gene: TRBJ2-3; CDR3nt: TGTGCCAGCAGTTACCAGACAGGGTTAGAAGATACGCAGTATTTT; CDR3aa: CASSYQTGLEDTQYF
abundance: -; d_gene: -; v_gene: TRBV15; j_gene: TRBJ2-4; CDR3nt: TGTGCCACCAGCGGGGACCTCGGGAGTGGAGACATTCAGTACTTC; CDR3aa: CATSGDLGSGDIQYF
abundance: once; d_gene: -; v_gene: TRBV9; j_gene: TRBJ1-6; CDR3nt: TGTGCCAGCAGCGTAGCGGGGGAGAATTCACCCCTCCACTTT; CDR3aa: CASSVAGENSPLHF
abundance: -; d_gene: TRBD2; v_gene: TRBV6-1; j_gene: TRBJ2-2; CDR3nt: TGTGCCAGCAGTGAATACAGGGGACTAGCGGGGAACACCGGGGAGCTGTTTTTT; CDR3aa: CASSEYRGLAGNTGELFF
abundance: -; d_gene: -; v_gene: TRBV4-1; j_gene: TRBJ2-2; CDR3nt: TGCGCCAGCAGCCAACCGCTGGGGGGCACCGGGGAGCTGTTTTTT; CDR3aa: CASSQPLGGTGELFF
abundance: -; d_gene: TRBD1; v_gene: TRBV19; j_gene: TRBJ2-7; CDR3nt: TGTGCCAGTAGTACTCCGACAGGGGGCTTCTCCTACGAGCAGTACTTC; CDR3aa: CASSTPTGGFSYEQYF
abundance: -; d_gene: -; v_gene: TRBV10-2; j_gene: TRBJ2-7; CDR3nt: TGCGCCAGCAGTGTAGGGGTTACCTACGAGCAGTACTTC; CDR3aa: CASSVGVTYEQYF